This is a list of T cell receptor beta chains from one sample in a study of blood T cell repertoires in COVID-19. Libraries were prepared by immunoSEQ multiplex PCR; TCRdb keeps only in-frame clonotypes and omits some of them. The sample lists about 64,000 clones, 75% to 85% seen once, with more than 5% in the top ten. Material: peripheral blood. The receptor set was obtained from a woman aged 55-70 years with acute or convalescent COVID-19. Both conserved end residues are part of each CDR3. The D gene is left open where the match is weak. The size of a clone is reported for some rows only, either as once, few or many, or as a class for expanded clones.

J gene,V gene,D gene,clone size,CDR3 protein,CDR3 DNA
TRBJ2-7,TRBV27,TRBD2,-,CASPTETSGGPSYEQYF,TGTGCCAGCCCTACCGAGACTAGCGGGGGGCCTTCCTACGAGCAGTACTTC
TRBJ2-5,TRBV4-1,-,-,CASSPQVEGHGKETQYF,TGCGCCAGCAGCCCTCAGGTGGAGGGGCATGGAAAAGAGACCCAGTACTTC
TRBJ2-7,TRBV4-1,-,-,CASSQEASGAVEQYF,TGCGCCAGCAGCCAAGAAGCCAGCGGAGCGGTCGAGCAGTACTTC
TRBJ1-1,TRBV2,-,-,CASSARVLNTEAFF,TGTGCCAGCAGCGCGAGGGTGCTGAACACTGAAGCTTTCTTT
TRBJ1-2,TRBV19,TRBD1,-,CASSIDTTGSGYTF,TGTGCCAGTAGTATAGACACGACAGGGTCCGGCTACACCTTC
TRBJ2-3,TRBV2,TRBD2,-,CASRRGGTDTQYF,TGTGCCAGCAGGCGGGGGGGCACAGATACGCAGTATTTT
TRBJ1-3,TRBV3-1/TRBV3-2,TRBD1,-,CASSPSKTGRGNTIYF,TGTGCCAGCAGCCCCTCAAAGACAGGGAGAGGAAACACCATATATTTT
TRBJ1-6,TRBV7-3,-,-,CASSARKGRDPAPLHF,TGTGCCAGCAGCGCAAGAAAGGGTCGGGATCCGGCACCCCTCCACTTT
TRBJ1-5,TRBV4-1,-,-,CASSQRSTGQPQHF,TGCGCCAGCAGCCAAAGGTCGACGGGACAGCCCCAGCATTTT
TRBJ1-2,TRBV19,TRBD1,few,CASSPHRDRVNYGYTF,TGTGCCAGTAGTCCTCACCGGGACAGGGTGAACTATGGCTACACCTTC
TRBJ1-1,TRBV6-5,-,once,CAVPSGEMNTEAFF,TGTGCCGTCCCCTCGGGGGAAATGAACACTGAAGCTTTCTTT
TRBJ1-6,TRBV27,-,-,CASMPGSYNSPLHF,TGTGCCAGCATGCCCGGCTCCTATAATTCACCCCTCCACTTT
TRBJ1-4,TRBV24-1,-,-,CATSDGQVDEKLFF,TGTGCCACCAGTGATGGCCAGGTAGATGAAAAACTGTTTTTT
TRBJ1-5,TRBV2,TRBD1,-,CASRAGTGGNQPQHF,TGTGCCAGCAGGGCCGGGACAGGGGGAAATCAGCCCCAGCATTTT
TRBJ1-6,TRBV10-3,TRBD1,-,CAISESRPGTGNSPLHF,TGTGCCATCAGTGAGTCGAGACCCGGGACAGGGAATTCACCCCTCCACTTT
TRBJ2-1,TRBV5-4,-,-,CASSLDRSYNEQFF,TGTGCCAGCAGCTTGGACAGGTCTTACAATGAGCAGTTCTTC
TRBJ1-1,TRBV2,-,-,CASRTTTVNTEAFF,TGTGCCAGCCGTACGACGACAGTGAACACTGAAGCTTTCTTT
TRBJ2-1,TRBV5-6,-,-,CASSLARGSEFF,TGTGCCAGCAGCTTGGCGAGGGGGAGTGAGTTCTTC
TRBJ2-5,TRBV3-1/TRBV3-2,TRBD2,-,CASSALAGVETQYF,TGTGCCAGCAGCGCACTAGCGGGGGTTGAGACCCAGTACTTC
TRBJ2-3,TRBV6-5,TRBD2,-,CASSKRGRTDTQYF,TGTGCCAGCAGTAAGCGGGGGAGGACAGATACGCAGTATTTT
TRBJ2-2,TRBV7-6,-,-,CASSQGRITGELFF,TGTGCCAGCAGCCAGGGTCGAATCACCGGGGAGCTGTTTTTT
TRBJ2-3,TRBV19,-,-,CASSIDSSSTDTQYF,TGTGCCAGTAGTATAGACAGTTCTAGCACAGATACGCAGTATTTT
TRBJ1-1,TRBV3-1/TRBV3-2,TRBD1,-,CASSQIQTGGTEAFF,TGTGCCAGCAGCCAAATACAGACAGGGGGAACTGAAGCTTTCTTT
TRBJ1-3,TRBV19,-,-,CASSPNQNGNTIYF,TGTGCCAGTAGTCCCAATCAGAATGGAAACACCATATATTTT
TRBJ1-2,TRBV20-1,TRBD1,-,CSALGQDGYTF,TGCAGTGCTTTAGGACAGGATGGCTACACCTTC
TRBJ1-4,TRBV19,TRBD1,-,CASRMTGAGSEKLFF,TGTGCCAGTAGGATGACAGGGGCGGGGAGTGAAAAACTGTTTTTT
TRBJ2-3,TRBV29-1,-,-,CSVEDTGTSTDTQYF,TGCAGCGTTGAAGACACCGGGACTAGCACAGATACGCAGTATTTT
TRBJ2-3,TRBV5-1,TRBD2,-,CASSLGAGATDTQYF,TGCGCCAGCAGCTTGGGAGCGGGGGCCACAGATACGCAGTATTTT
TRBJ2-4,TRBV18,TRBD1,-,CASSPPGQTKNIQYF,TGTGCCAGCTCACCACCGGGACAGACAAAAAACATTCAGTACTTC
TRBJ2-1,TRBV19,TRBD1,-,CASSRQGSYNEQFF,TGTGCCAGTAGTAGACAGGGTTCTTACAATGAGCAGTTCTTC
TRBJ2-1,TRBV6-5,-,-,CASSTMPAPGNEQFF,TGTGCCAGCAGTACCATGCCTGCCCCGGGGAATGAGCAGTTCTTC
TRBJ1-2,TRBV7-3,-,-,CASSLGQNYGYTF,TGTGCCAGCAGCTTAGGGCAGAACTATGGCTACACCTTC
TRBJ1-6,TRBV30,TRBD1,-,CAWSGGTGNSPLHF,TGTGCCTGGAGTGGCGGGACAGGGAATTCACCCCTCCACTTT
TRBJ2-2,TRBV7-3,-,-,CASSLKDAGTGELFF,TGTGCCAGCAGCTTAAAGGACGCGGGAACCGGGGAGCTGTTTTTT
TRBJ1-1,TRBV19,TRBD1,-,CASSTDREGRTEAFF,TGTGCCAGTAGTACGGACAGGGAAGGACGGACTGAAGCTTTCTTT
TRBJ2-3,TRBV4-1,-,-,CASSQDRTGTDTQYF,TGCGCCAGCAGCCAAGATCGAACGGGGACAGATACGCAGTATTTT
TRBJ1-1,TRBV7-2,-,-,CASSLERETEAFF,TGTGCCAGCAGCTTGGAGCGGGAGACTGAAGCTTTCTTT
TRBJ1-5,TRBV6-1,-,once,CASSETRRGQPQHF,TGTGCCAGCAGTGAAACGAGGAGGGGTCAGCCCCAGCATTTT
TRBJ1-1,TRBV6-2/TRBV6-3,-,-,CASSSLGGIGTEAFF,TGTGCCAGCAGTTCCTTGGGGGGGATTGGCACTGAAGCTTTCTTT
TRBJ1-1,TRBV6-6,-,-,CASSSGRGNTEAFF,TGTGCCAGCAGTTCAGGGAGGGGGAACACTGAAGCTTTCTTT
TRBJ2-7,TRBV3-1/TRBV3-2,-,-,CASTTLGAELHEQYF,TGTGCCAGCACCACCCTTGGGGCGGAACTACACGAGCAGTACTTC
TRBJ1-1,TRBV4-2,-,-,CASSPAGGPSDAEAFF,TGTGCCAGCAGCCCCGCCGGAGGGCCCAGTGATGCTGAAGCTTTCTTT
TRBJ1-3,TRBV20-1,-,-,CSARSGNTIYF,TGCAGTGCTAGAAGCGGAAACACCATATATTTT
TRBJ2-7,TRBV19,TRBD1,-,CASSAVPDRSYEQYF,TGTGCCAGTAGTGCCGTGCCGGACAGGTCTTACGAGCAGTACTTC
TRBJ1-5,TRBV7-9,-,-,CASTPGSSNQPQHF,TGTGCCAGCACCCCCGGGTCTAGCAATCAGCCCCAGCATTTT
TRBJ1-1,TRBV29-1,TRBD1,once,CSGTTGGKTEAFF,TGCAGCGGTACGACAGGGGGGAAGACTGAAGCTTTCTTT
TRBJ2-5,TRBV9,TRBD2,-,CASSVSGGLEETQYF,TGTGCCAGCAGCGTATCTGGAGGACTAGAAGAGACCCAGTACTTC
TRBJ2-3,TRBV19,TRBD1,few,CASSDGQGRTDTQYF,TGTGCCAGTAGTGATGGACAGGGACGCACAGATACGCAGTATTTT
TRBJ2-1,TRBV6-5,-,-,CASQKGGGYNEQFF,TGTGCCTCCCAAAAGGGGGGGGGCTACAATGAGCAGTTCTTC
TRBJ1-6,TRBV5-1,-,once,CASSLDRYNSPLHF,TGCGCCAGCAGCTTGGACAGGTATAATTCACCCCTCCACTTT
TRBJ1-1,TRBV7-3,-,-,CASSQKGGENTEAFF,TGTGCCAGCAGCCAAAAAGGGGGAGAGAACACTGAAGCTTTCTTT
TRBJ1-4,TRBV19,-,once,CASFDPGLPEKLFF,TGTGCCAGTTTTGATCCAGGGTTACCTGAAAAACTGTTTTTT
TRBJ2-2,TRBV30,TRBD2,once,CAWRPAGGMTGELFF,TGTGCCTGGAGGCCAGCGGGGGGAATGACCGGGGAGCTGTTTTTT
TRBJ1-1,TRBV10-3,-,few,CAIRDSRTDEAFF,TGTGCCATCAGGGACAGTCGAACGGATGAAGCTTTCTTT